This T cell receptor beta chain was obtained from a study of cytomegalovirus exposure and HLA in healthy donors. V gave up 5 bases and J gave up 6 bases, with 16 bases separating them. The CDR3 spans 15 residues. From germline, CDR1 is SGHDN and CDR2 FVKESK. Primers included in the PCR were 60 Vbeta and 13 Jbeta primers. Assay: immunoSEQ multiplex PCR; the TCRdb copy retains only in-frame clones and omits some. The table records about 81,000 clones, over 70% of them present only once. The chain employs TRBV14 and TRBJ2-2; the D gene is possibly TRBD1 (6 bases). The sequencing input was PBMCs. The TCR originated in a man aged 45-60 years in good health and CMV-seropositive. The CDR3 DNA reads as TGTGCCAGCAGCGTAGGGGGTGGAATCCCCGGGGAGCTGTTTTTT. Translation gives CASSVGGGIPGELFF.